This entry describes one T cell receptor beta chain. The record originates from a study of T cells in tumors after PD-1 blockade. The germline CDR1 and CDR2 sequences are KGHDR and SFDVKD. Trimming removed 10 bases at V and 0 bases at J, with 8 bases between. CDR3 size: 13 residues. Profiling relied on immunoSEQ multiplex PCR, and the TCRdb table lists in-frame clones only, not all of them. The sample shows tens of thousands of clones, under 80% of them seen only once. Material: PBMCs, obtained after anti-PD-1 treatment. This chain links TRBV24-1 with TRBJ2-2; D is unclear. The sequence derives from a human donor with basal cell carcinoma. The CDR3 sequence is CATNDPNTGELFF. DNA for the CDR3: TGTGCCACAAACGACCCGAACACCGGGGAGCTGTTTTTT.